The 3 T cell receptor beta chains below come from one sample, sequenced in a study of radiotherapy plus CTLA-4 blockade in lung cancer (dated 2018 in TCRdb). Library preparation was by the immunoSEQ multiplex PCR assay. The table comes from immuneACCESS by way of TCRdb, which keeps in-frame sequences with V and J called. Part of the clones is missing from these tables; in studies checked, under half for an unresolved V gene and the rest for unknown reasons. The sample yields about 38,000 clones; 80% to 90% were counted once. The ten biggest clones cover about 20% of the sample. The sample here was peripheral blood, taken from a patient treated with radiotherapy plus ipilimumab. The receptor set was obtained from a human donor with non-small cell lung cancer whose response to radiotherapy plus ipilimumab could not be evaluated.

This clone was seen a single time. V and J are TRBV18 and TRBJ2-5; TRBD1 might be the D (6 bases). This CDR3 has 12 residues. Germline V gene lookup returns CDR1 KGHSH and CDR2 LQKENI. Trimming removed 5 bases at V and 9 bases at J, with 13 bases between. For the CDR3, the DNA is TGTGCCAGCTCAGGGGACACGGAGGCCCAGTACTTC. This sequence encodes CASSGDTEAQYF.

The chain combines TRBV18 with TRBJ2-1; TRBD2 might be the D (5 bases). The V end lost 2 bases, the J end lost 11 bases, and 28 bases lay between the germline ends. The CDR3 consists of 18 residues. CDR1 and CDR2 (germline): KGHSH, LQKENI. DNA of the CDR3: TGTGCCAGCTCACCATCCCTTTGGGCTAGCCCACACTTGTCTCAGCAGTTCTTC. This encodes CASSPSLWASPHLSQQFF.

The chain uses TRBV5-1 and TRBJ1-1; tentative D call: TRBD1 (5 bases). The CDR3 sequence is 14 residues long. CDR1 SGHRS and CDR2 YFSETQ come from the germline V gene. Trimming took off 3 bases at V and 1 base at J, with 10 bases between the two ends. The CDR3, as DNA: TGCGCCAGCAGCTGGACAAGACGGAACACTGAAGCTTTCTTT. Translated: CASSWTRRNTEAFF.